This T cell receptor (beta chain) is drawn from a study of T cells in Graves' hyperthyroidism and ophthalmopathy. General study findings and limits: The majority of expanded thyroid clonotypes above 0.001 also appeared in blood.

From RNA transcripts, TCR beta CDR3 regions were amplified. An initial round of RT-PCR targeting the TCR CDR3 relied on the HTBI primer set. TCRdb processed the multiplex PCR reads anew with MiXCR; each CDR3 protein has one entry. Among around 300,000 distinct CDR3 sequences listed, around 13% were seen once. This clonotype came up a few times. Its antigen is not identified. The CDR3 is 13 residues long. CDR1 is LGHNA and CDR2 is YNFKEQ in the germline V gene. Trimming took off 0 bases at V and 5 bases at J, with 5 bases between the two ends. Each diagnosis drew on symptoms, thyroxine, TRAb, thyroid ultrasound and orbital computed tomography findings. PBMCs were obtained from approximately 9.2 ml fresh peripheral blood.

The V and J genes are TRBV4-2 and TRBJ1-5, with D maybe TRBD1 (5 bases). The sample comprised blood. The clonotype was recovered from a woman aged 35 to 49 with Graves' hyperthyroidism. The DNA for the CDR3 is TGTGCCAGCAGCCAAGAGGGGGATCAGCCCCAGCATTTT. Protein sequence: CASSQEGDQPQHF.